A single sample is the source of the 24 T cell receptor beta chains below, sequenced in a study of graft-versus-host responses after intestinal transplantation. Sequencing was performed with immunoSEQ multiplex PCR; in TCRdb, only in-frame clones are kept and a portion is missing. The table has 11,000 to 15,000 clones, 30% to 35% seen once; the top ten hold 4.5% to 6%. The material was alloreactive CD4+ T cells from a mixed lymphocyte reaction culture, obtained before intestinal transplant. Regarding subset: CFSE-low proliferating T cells sorted from approximately six-day pre-transplant mixed lymphocyte reaction (GvH or HvG direction). The receptor source for this set is a human patient who received an intestinal transplant.

The chain combines TRBV5-5 with TRBJ1-2; no clear D gene. Per germline, CDR1 SGHKS and CDR2 YYEKEE (reference sequence). Trimming left V 2 bases short and J 2 bases short, with 4 bases between. CDR3 length: 12 residues. The CDR3 loop reads CASSFGNYGYTF. The CDR3 region has the DNA TGTGCCAGCAGCTTCGGAAACTATGGCTACACCTTC.

This rearrangement joins TRBV5-1 to TRBJ1-5; 9 nucleotides agree with TRBD1. The trim removed 4 bases at V and 0 bases at J, leaving 17 bases unmatched. CDR1 and CDR2 (germline): SGHRS, YFSETQ. This CDR3 has 20 amino acids. In DNA form, the CDR3 reads TGCGCCAGCAGCCTCCCTCCTAGGGGACAGGGTGCCTATAGCAATCAGCCCCAGCATTTT. Protein product: CASSLPPRGQGAYSNQPQHF. Supplemented by reference TRBV5-1 and TRBJ1-5, the full variable domain reads KAGVTQTPRYLIKTRGQQVTLSCSPISGHRSVSWYQQTPGQGLQFLFEYFSETQRNKGNFPGRFSGRQFSNSRSEMNVSTLELGDSALYLCASSLPPRGQGAYSNQPQHFGDGTRLSIL.

The chain has TRBV6-1 and TRBJ1-1; D unresolved. Germline V gene lookup returns CDR1 MNHNS and CDR2 SASEGT. Trimming shortened V by 2 bases and J by 3 bases, and 13 bases separated the two germline ends. This CDR3 spans 15 amino acids. CDR3: CASSENKRGYTEAFF. The DNA for the CDR3 is TGTGCCAGCAGTGAAAACAAACGGGGATACACTGAAGCTTTCTTT.

The table lists this clone with a few counts. The V and J genes are TRBV2 and TRBJ2-7; D ambiguous. V lost 1 base to trimming and J lost 3 bases, with 10 bases between them. The CDR3 contains 14 residues. Germline CDR1 is SNHLY and CDR2 is FYNNEI. CDR3 in DNA: TGTGCCAGCAGTGAAGATCCTCCAGGCTACGAGCAGTACTTC. Amino acids: CASSEDPPGYEQYF.

The chain couples TRBV6-1 to TRBJ1-2, with TRBD1 as a possible D gene (5 bases). V was shortened by 3 bases and J by 3 bases, with 11 bases between the two germline ends. The CDR3 contains 14 residues. Germline V gene lookup returns CDR1 MNHNS and CDR2 SASEGT. The CDR3: CASSDGTLYYGYTF. As DNA, the CDR3 is TGTGCCAGCAGTGATGGGACCTTATACTATGGCTACACCTTC.

The rearrangement links TRBV29-1 to TRBJ2-5; 13 nucleotides align to TRBD2. J lost 2 bases, V lost 6 bases, and 6 bases had no gene match. CDR1 is SQVTM and CDR2 is ANQGSEA in the germline V gene. The CDR3 contains 15 residues. In DNA form, the CDR3 reads TGCAGCGTCGCTAGGACTAGCGGGAGACAAGAGACCCAGTACTTC. Translating it yields CSVARTSGRQETQYF.

The sample holds a few counts of this clone. The chain has TRBV6-6 and TRBJ2-7; the D is unclear. V dropped 5 bases and J dropped 6 bases, with 14 bases sitting between them. This CDR3 has 13 residues. Germline V CDR1 and CDR2: MNHNY, SVGAGI (reference sequence). The chain's CDR3 is CASSPLGTGEQYF. In nucleotides, the CDR3 is TGTGCCAGCAGTCCCCTTGGAACGGGCGAGCAGTACTTC.

This clone was seen a handful of times. The CDR3 region has the DNA TGTGCCAGCAGTTACACCCTAGGACAGATATACGAGCAGTACTTC. It translates to CASSYTLGQIYEQYF. This sequence joins TRBV6-5 and TRBJ2-7; TRBD1 might be the D (6 bases). CDR1 is MNHEY, CDR2 SVGAGI, per germline. This CDR3 contains 15 residues. V lost 2 bases to trimming and J lost 4 bases, with 15 bases between them.

This chain links TRBV5-1 with TRBJ2-7, with 7 bases matching TRBD1. The CDR3 is made up of 14 amino acids. The germline V gene has CDR1 SGHRS and CDR2 YFSETQ. The ends lost 5 bases at V and 4 bases at J; junction bases unmatched: 9. The CDR3 sequence is CASRGQFGSYEQYF. CDR3 DNA sequence: TGCGCCAGCAGGGGACAGTTTGGAAGTTACGAGCAGTACTTC.

The rearrangement links TRBV18 to TRBJ2-5; D is uncertain. The J call is in doubt because the DNA end fits TRBJ2-7 better. Looked up from germline, CDR1 is KGHSH and CDR2 is LQKENI. CDR3 size: 16 residues. CDR3 sequence reads: CASSRDIQPPSYEQYF. DNA of the CDR3: TGTGCCAGCTCTCGCGACATCCAGCCACCCTCCTACGAGCAGTACTTC.

The CDR3 DNA reads as TGTGCCAGCAGCCCCCGGACTAGCGCTTCTCCCACAGATACGCAGTATTTT. It translates to CASSPRTSASPTDTQYF. The chain links TRBV7-9 to TRBJ2-3; 9 nucleotides agree with TRBD2. The CDR3 contains 17 residues. Unmatched junction bases numbered 11, after V lost 5 bases and J lost 2 bases. Germline V CDR1 and CDR2: SEHNR, FQNEAQ (reference sequence).

This clone occurred a few times. The rearrangement joins TRBV7-9 to TRBJ2-7; TRBD2 aligns across 7 bases. Trimming cost V 7 bases and J 7 bases; bases outside gene matches: 16. The CDR3 covers 15 residues. CDR1 and CDR2 from the germline V gene are SEHNR and FQNEAQ (reference sequence). CDR3 nucleotide sequence: TGTGCCAGCACCCGAGGGGAGGGCCCTGTCCGAGAGCAGTACTTC. Translated, it gives CASTRGEGPVREQYF.

V gene TRBV19 combines with J gene TRBJ2-2; D call uncertain. This CDR3 has 17 residues. Germline assignment: CDR1 LNHDA and CDR2 SQIVND (reference sequence). Trimming removed 4 bases from V and 0 bases from J, with 15 bases in between. The CDR3 protein is CASSRGWSRANTGELFF. DNA for the CDR3: TGTGCCAGTAGTAGGGGTTGGTCACGAGCGAACACCGGGGAGCTGTTTTTT.

This clone appeared a few times. V is TRBV5-1 and J is TRBJ2-5, with 8 bases lining up with TRBD1. The CDR3 is 15 amino acids. Germline V gives CDR1 SGHRS, CDR2 YFSETQ. V lost 4 bases, J lost 2 bases, and 7 bases stayed unmatched. The CDR3 DNA reads TGCGCCAGCAGCCAGGGACAGGTCTTACAAGAGACCCAGTACTTC. It yields the protein CASSQGQVLQETQYF.

The chain is built from TRBV12-5 and TRBJ1-5; no clear D gene. There are 10 residues in the CDR3. Trimming pared 6 bases from V and 5 bases from J, leaving 2 bases between. Germline V gene lookup returns CDR1 LGHNT and CDR2 FRNRAP. This chain's CDR3 is CASGHQPQHF. CDR3 in DNA: TGTGCTAGTGGACATCAGCCCCAGCATTTT. Together with reference TRBV12-5 and TRBJ1-5, the CDR3 gives the full variable domain: DARVTQTPRHKVTEMGQEVTMRCQPILGHNTVFWYRQTMMQGLELLAYFRNRAPLDDSGMPKDRFSAEMPDATLATLKIQPSEPRDSAVYFCASGHQPQHFGDGTRLSIL.

This rearrangement joins TRBV7-9 to TRBJ1-2; 9 positions agree with TRBD1. The J segment lost 8 bases and the V segment lost 5 bases, leaving 6 bases of the junction unmatched. CDR3 length: 13 amino acids. The germline gives CDR1 SEHNR, CDR2 FQNEAQ (reference sequence). Here the CDR3 DNA reads TGTGCCAGCAGCCAAGAAACAGGGGGCGGCTACACCTTC. Translating it yields CASSQETGGGYTF.

This clone was detected a few times. V and J are TRBV6-6 and TRBJ1-1, with TRBD1 as a possible D gene (6 bases). CDR1 and CDR2 (germline): MNHNY, SVGAGI (reference sequence). The CDR3 is 14 residues long. V lost 8 bases and J 1 base, leaving 14 bases between the germline ends. CDR3 region: CASQGRGANTEAFF. Here the CDR3 DNA reads TGTGCCAGCCAGGGCAGGGGTGCGAACACTGAAGCTTTCTTT.

The sample holds a few counts of this clone. This rearrangement joins TRBV18 to TRBJ2-1; TRBD1 is a possible D gene (5 bases). CDR3 length: 12 residues. The V gene's germline CDR1 is KGHSH and CDR2 LQKENI. V lost 5 bases, J lost 6 bases, and 8 bases lay in between. The CDR3 is CASSFQGNEQFF. The CDR3 coding sequence is TGTGCCAGCTCATTCCAGGGCAATGAGCAGTTCTTC.

V gene TRBV4-1 combines with J gene TRBJ2-5, with no clear D. This CDR3 has 14 amino acids. V dropped 0 bases and J dropped 5 bases, with 10 bases sitting between them. The germline V gene has CDR1 MGHRA and CDR2 YSYEKL. CDR3 nucleotide sequence: TGCGCCAGCAGCCAAGATACGGCCCGGGAGACCCAGTACTTC. Translated, it gives CASSQDTARETQYF.

The gene calls are TRBV18 and TRBJ1-4; D uncertain. V was pared by 2 bases and J by 5 bases, with 6 bases between. CDR1 and CDR2 from the germline V gene are KGHSH and LQKENI. CDR3 length: 13 amino acids. The CDR3 DNA reads TGTGCCAGCTCACCAGGATTAAATGAAAAACTGTTTTTT. Translated, it gives CASSPGLNEKLFF.

The chain uses TRBV29-1 and TRBJ1-2; D might be TRBD1 (5 bases). Deletions cut 4 bases from V and 3 bases from J, with 9 bases between. The length of the CDR3 is 12 residues. Looked up from germline, CDR1 is SQVTM and CDR2 is ANQGSEA. In DNA, the CDR3 is TGCAGCGTTGTCCAGGGCGACTATGGCTACACCTTC. It specifies CSVVQGDYGYTF.

V gene TRBV11-2 combines with J gene TRBJ2-7; D is possibly TRBD1 or TRBD2 (5 bases each). Germline CDR1 is SGHAT and CDR2 is FQNNGV. This CDR3 has 14 residues. The ends were cut back, 0 bases at V and 2 bases at J, with 8 bases in the middle. The CDR3 protein is CASSLDGAAYEQYF. The CDR3 region has the DNA TGTGCCAGCAGCTTAGACGGGGCGGCCTACGAGCAGTACTTC.

The sample holds a few counts of this clone. The chain joins TRBV28 to TRBJ2-1; D gene unclear. The CDR3 extends over 13 amino acids. Trimming removed 2 bases at V and 15 bases at J, with 17 bases between. Per the germline V gene, CDR1 is MDHEN and CDR2 is SYDVKM. This CDR3 is CASSLRSPRSLFF. DNA of the CDR3: TGTGCCAGCAGTTTACGCTCGCCGAGGTCTTTGTTCTTC.

The genes are TRBV7-9 and TRBJ2-4, with D maybe TRBD2 (5 bases). V lost 1 base, J lost 0 bases, and 13 bases lay in between. The germline gives CDR1 SEHNR, CDR2 FQNEAQ (reference sequence). CDR3 length equals 17 residues. The CDR3 sequence: CASSLGTTTIAKNIQYF. DNA of the CDR3: TGTGCCAGCAGCTTAGGTACGACTACAATAGCCAAAAACATTCAGTACTTC.